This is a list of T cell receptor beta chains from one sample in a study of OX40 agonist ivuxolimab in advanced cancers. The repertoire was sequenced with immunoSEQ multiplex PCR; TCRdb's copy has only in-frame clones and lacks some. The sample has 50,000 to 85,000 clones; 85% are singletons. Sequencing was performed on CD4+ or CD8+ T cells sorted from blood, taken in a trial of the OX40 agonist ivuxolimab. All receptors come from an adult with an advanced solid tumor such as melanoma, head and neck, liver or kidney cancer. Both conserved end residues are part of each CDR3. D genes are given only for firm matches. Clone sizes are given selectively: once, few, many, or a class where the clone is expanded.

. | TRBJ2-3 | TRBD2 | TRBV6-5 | CASSLAGPSTDTQYF | TGTGCCAGCAGTTTAGCGGGGCCTAGCACAGATACGCAGTATTTT
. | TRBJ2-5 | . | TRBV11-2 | CASSFAYQETQYF | TGTGCCAGCAGCTTTGCCTACCAAGAGACCCAGTACTTC
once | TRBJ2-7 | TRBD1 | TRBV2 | CASNRGQGRYEQYF | TGTGCCAGCAACCGAGGACAGGGTCGCTACGAGCAGTACTTC
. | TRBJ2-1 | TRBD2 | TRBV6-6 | CASSLTSGPYNEQFF | TGTGCCAGCAGTCTCACTAGCGGACCCTACAATGAGCAGTTCTTC
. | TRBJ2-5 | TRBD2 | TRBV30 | CAWARTSGSLETQYF | TGTGCCTGGGCCCGGACTAGCGGGAGCTTGGAGACCCAGTACTTC
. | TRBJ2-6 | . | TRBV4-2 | CASSRDISGANVLTF | TGTGCCAGCAGCCGGGACATCTCTGGGGCCAACGTCCTGACTTTC
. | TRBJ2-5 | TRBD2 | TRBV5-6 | CASSFPTSGSGETQYF | TGTGCCAGCAGCTTCCCGACTAGCGGGAGTGGAGAGACCCAGTACTTC
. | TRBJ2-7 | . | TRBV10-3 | CAIMDGLVYEQYF | TGTGCCATCATGGACGGTTTGGTATACGAGCAGTACTTC
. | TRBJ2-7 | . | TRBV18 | CASSPRGEQYF | TGTGCCAGCTCACCACGCGGGGAGCAGTACTTC
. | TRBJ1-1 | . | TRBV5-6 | CASSSTENTEAFF | TGTGCCAGCAGCTCGACAGAAAACACTGAAGCTTTCTTT
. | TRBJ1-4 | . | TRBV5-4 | CASSQGPWGEKLFF | TGTGCCAGCAGCCAGGGACCCTGGGGCGAAAAACTGTTTTTT
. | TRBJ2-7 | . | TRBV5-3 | CARSLSPPTDRYSYEQYF | TGTGCCAGAAGCTTGTCCCCTCCTACCGACAGGTACTCCTACGAGCAGTACTTC
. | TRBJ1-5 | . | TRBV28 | CASSFRSGSLPQHF | TGTGCCAGCAGTTTTAGGTCGGGTTCACTGCCCCAGCATTTT
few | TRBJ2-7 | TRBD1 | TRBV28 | CALQGVNYEQYF | TGTGCCCTGCAGGGGGTTAACTACGAGCAGTACTTC
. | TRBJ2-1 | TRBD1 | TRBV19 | CASTKGTGKFF | TGTGCCAGTACCAAGGGGACAGGGAAGTTCTTC
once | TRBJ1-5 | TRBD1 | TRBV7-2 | CASSRDRVNQPQHF | TGTGCCAGCAGCCGGGACAGGGTCAATCAGCCCCAGCATTTT
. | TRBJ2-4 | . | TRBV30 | CAWRPLLEGFVAKNIQYF | TGTGCCTGGAGGCCACTCCTTGAAGGTTTCGTAGCCAAAAACATTCAGTACTTC
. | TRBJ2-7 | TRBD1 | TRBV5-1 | CASSPGTGAYEQYF | TGCGCCAGCAGCCCGGGGACAGGGGCCTACGAGCAGTACTTC
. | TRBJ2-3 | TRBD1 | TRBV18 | CASSPYRDSLRTDTQYF | TGTGCCAGCTCACCCTATCGGGACAGCCTACGCACAGATACGCAGTATTTT
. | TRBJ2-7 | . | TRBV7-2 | CASSLAQSYEQYF | TGTGCCAGCAGCTTAGCGCAAAGTTACGAGCAGTACTTC
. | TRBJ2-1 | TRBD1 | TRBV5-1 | CASRGQGAMYNEQFF | TGCGCCAGCCGAGGACAGGGGGCTATGTACAATGAGCAGTTCTTC
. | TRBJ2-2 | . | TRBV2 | CASSGGTAGGELFF | TGTGCTAGCAGCGGAGGGACAGCTGGCGGGGAGCTGTTTTTT
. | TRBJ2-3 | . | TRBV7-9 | CASSLTPAGRSTDTQYF | TGTGCCAGCAGCTTAACCCCGGCGGGGCGAAGCACAGATACGCAGTATTTT
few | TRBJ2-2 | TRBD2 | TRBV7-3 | CASSLGSGGTGELFF | TGTGCCAGCAGCTTAGGTAGCGGGGGCACCGGGGAGCTGTTTTTT
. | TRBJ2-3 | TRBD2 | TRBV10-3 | CAIRAGTRLPDTQYF | TGTGCCATCAGAGCCGGGACTAGACTCCCAGATACGCAGTATTTT
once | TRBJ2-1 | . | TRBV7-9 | CASSLAGATNSGEQFF | TGTGCCAGCAGCTTAGCGGGGGCGACCAACTCGGGTGAGCAGTTCTTC
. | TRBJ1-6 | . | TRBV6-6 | CATCSLWSPLHF | TGCGCTACCTGTTCCCTCTGGTCACCCCTCCACTTT
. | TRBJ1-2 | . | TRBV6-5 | CASSSLDSSYYGYTF | TGTGCCAGCAGTTCCCTCGACAGTTCCTACTATGGCTACACCTTC
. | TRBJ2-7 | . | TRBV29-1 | CSVESRKTYEQYF | TGCAGCGTTGAGAGTAGGAAGACCTACGAGCAGTACTTC
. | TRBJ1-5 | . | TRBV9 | CASSVGAGGIQPQHF | TGTGCCAGCAGCGTAGGTGCGGGGGGGATTCAGCCCCAGCATTTT
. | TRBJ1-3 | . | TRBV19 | CASSPGTGNTIYF | TGTGCCAGTAGTCCCGGGACTGGAAACACCATATATTTT
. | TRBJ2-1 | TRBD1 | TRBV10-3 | CAISRTGSTNEQFF | TGTGCCATCAGTCGGACAGGGTCCACCAATGAGCAGTTCTTC
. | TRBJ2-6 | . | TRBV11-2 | CATGVGGSGANVLTF | TGTGCCACCGGGGTTGGGGGTTCTGGGGCCAACGTCCTGACTTTC
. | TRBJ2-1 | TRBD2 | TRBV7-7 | CASCGGRKNEQFF | TGTGCCAGCTGCGGGGGGCGTAAAAATGAGCAGTTCTTC
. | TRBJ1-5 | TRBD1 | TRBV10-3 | CAISESGAGGGQPQHF | TGTGCCATCAGTGAGTCTGGAGCAGGGGGTGGTCAGCCCCAGCATTTT
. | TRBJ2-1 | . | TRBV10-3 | CAIRTSSYNEQFF | TGTGCCATCAGGACGAGCTCCTACAATGAGCAGTTCTTC
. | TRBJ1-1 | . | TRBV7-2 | CASSLARGGTEAFF | TGTGCCAGCAGCTTGGCTAGGGGTGGAACTGAAGCTTTCTTT
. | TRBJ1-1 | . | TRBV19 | CASSQQGAGTEAFF | TGTGCCAGTAGCCAGCAGGGCGCGGGCACTGAAGCTTTCTTT
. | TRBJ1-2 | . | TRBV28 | CASRTGRFNYGYTF | TGTGCCAGCAGGACTGGTCGTTTCAACTATGGCTACACCTTC
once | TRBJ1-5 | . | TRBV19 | CASSIVPGNQPQHF | TGTGCCAGTAGTATCGTACCGGGGAATCAGCCCCAGCATTTT
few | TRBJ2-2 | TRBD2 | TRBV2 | CASSEASGYTGELFF | TGTGCCAGCAGTGAAGCTAGCGGGTACACCGGGGAGCTGTTTTTT
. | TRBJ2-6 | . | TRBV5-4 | CASSFWSGANVLTF | TGTGCCAGCAGCTTCTGGTCTGGGGCCAACGTCCTGACTTTC
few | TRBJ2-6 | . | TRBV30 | CAWSVFGAGANVLTF | TGTGCCTGGAGTGTATTTGGGGCCGGGGCCAACGTCCTGACTTTC
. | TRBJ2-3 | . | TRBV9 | CASSAYGDIYTDTQYF | TGTGCCAGCAGCGCCTACGGGGACATCTACACAGATACGCAGTATTTT
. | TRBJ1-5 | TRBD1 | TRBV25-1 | CASSGQGLNQPQHF | TGTGCCAGCAGTGGACAGGGGTTGAATCAGCCCCAGCATTTT
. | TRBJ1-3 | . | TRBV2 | CASSLETSGNTIYF | TGTGCCAGCAGCTTAGAAACCTCTGGAAACACCATATATTTT
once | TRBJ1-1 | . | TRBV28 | CASNPNLNTEAFF | TGTGCCAGCAATCCGAACTTGAACACTGAAGCTTTCTTT
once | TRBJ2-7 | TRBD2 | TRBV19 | CASSLNGLADKRFRAYEQYF | TGTGCCAGTAGCCTAAACGGACTAGCGGACAAGAGATTCAGAGCCTACGAGCAGTACTTC
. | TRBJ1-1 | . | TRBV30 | CAWKHGALTFF | TGTGCCTGGAAACACGGGGCTTTGACTTTCTTT
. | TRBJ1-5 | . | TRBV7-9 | CASSLKTGAGSNQPQHF | TGTGCCAGCAGCTTAAAGACCGGGGCCGGGAGCAATCAGCCCCAGCATTTT
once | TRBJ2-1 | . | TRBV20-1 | CSARDRTEQFF | TGCAGTGCTAGAGATCGGACTGAGCAGTTCTTC
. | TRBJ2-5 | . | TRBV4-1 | CASSKVLLLFQETQYF | TGCGCCAGCAGCAAGGTGCTGTTGTTATTCCAAGAGACCCAGTACTTC
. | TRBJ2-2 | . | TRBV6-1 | CASTWRGRRTGELFF | TGTGCCAGCACCTGGAGGGGGCGCCGGACCGGGGAGCTGTTTTTT
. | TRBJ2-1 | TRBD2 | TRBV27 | CASSPRLAGDEQFF | TGTGCCAGCAGTCCAAGACTAGCGGGAGATGAGCAGTTCTTC
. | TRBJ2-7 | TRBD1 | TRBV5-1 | CASSNGTGGGDEQYF | TGCGCCAGCAGCAACGGGACAGGGGGTGGGGACGAGCAGTACTTC
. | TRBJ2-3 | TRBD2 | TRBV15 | CATSRDGLRGTDTQYF | TGTGCCACCAGCAGAGATGGTCTGCGGGGGACGGATACGCAGTATTTT